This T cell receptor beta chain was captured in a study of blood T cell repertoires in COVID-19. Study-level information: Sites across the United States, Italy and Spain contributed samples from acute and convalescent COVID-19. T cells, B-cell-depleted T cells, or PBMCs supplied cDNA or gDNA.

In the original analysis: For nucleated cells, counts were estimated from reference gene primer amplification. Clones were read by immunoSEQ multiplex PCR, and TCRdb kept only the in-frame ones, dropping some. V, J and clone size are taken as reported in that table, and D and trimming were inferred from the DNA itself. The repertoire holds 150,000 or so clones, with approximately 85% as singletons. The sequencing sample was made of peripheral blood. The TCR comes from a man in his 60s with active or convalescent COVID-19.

CDR3 sequence reads: CASSLGTGGVEKLFF. Written as DNA, the CDR3 is TGCGCCAGCAGCTTAGGGACAGGGGGAGTTGAAAAACTGTTTTTT. The rearrangement uses TRBV5-1 and TRBJ1-4, with TRBD1 matching over 11 bases. CDR3 length: 15 amino acids. Germline CDR1 SGHRS, CDR2 YFSETQ. Germline trimming cut 2 bases from V and 7 bases from J; bases unmatched to any gene: 4.